This TCR beta chain comes out of a study of OX40 agonist ivuxolimab in advanced cancers. Turning to the study itself: From 23 to 79 years was the age range, with a mean of around 54 years, and approximately 84% were male.

Germline CDR1 and CDR2: SGHTA and FQGNSA. V was clipped by 5 bases and J by 5 bases; unmatched bases: 4. This CDR3 has 13 amino acids. Autoimmune disease history or systemic immunosuppression meant exclusion. TCRdb keeps only in-frame clones here, not all; method: immunoSEQ multiplex PCR. This table holds over 55,000 clones, 70% to 90% found once. The TCR comes from an adult with an advanced solid tumor such as melanoma, head and neck, liver or kidney cancer. The material sequenced was CD4+ or CD8+ T cells sorted from blood, taken in a trial of the OX40 agonist ivuxolimab. The chain links TRBV7-2 to TRBJ2-5, with 8 bases lining up with TRBD1. CDR3 coding DNA: TGTGCCAGCAGCGGCAGGGGGCGGGAGACCCAGTACTTC. Translating gives CASSGRGRETQYF. The full variable domain, in which reference TRBV7-2 and TRBJ2-5 provide the parts outside the CDR3, is GAGVSQSPSNKVTEKGKDVELRCDPISGHTALYWYRQSLGQGLEFLIYFQGNSAPDKSGLPSDRFSAERTGGSVSTLTIQRTQQEDSAVYLCASSGRGRETQYFGPGTRLLVL.